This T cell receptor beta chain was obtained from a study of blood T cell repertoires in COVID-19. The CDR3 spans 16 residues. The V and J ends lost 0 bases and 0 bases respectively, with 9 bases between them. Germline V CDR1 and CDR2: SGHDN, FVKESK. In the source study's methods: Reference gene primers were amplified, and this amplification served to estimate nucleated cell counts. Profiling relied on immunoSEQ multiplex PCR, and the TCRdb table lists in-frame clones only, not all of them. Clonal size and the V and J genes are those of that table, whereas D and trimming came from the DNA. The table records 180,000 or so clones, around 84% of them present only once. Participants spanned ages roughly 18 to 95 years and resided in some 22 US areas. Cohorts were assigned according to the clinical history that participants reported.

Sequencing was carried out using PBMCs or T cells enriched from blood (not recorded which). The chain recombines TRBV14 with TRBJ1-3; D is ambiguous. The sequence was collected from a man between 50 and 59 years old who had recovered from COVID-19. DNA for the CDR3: TGTGCCAGCAGCCAAGATGAGAGCCGCTCTGGAAACACCATATATTTT. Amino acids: CASSQDESRSGNTIYF.